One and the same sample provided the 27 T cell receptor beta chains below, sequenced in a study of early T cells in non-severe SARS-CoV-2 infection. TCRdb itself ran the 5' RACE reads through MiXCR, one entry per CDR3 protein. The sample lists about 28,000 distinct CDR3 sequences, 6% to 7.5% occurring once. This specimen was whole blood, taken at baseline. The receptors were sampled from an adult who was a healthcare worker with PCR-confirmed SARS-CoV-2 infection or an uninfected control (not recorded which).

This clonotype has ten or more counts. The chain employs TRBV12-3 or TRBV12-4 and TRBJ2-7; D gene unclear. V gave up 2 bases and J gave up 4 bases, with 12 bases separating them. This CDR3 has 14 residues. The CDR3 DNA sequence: TGTGCCAGCAGTTTATCCGAGTTATATTACGAGCAGTACTTC. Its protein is CASSLSELYYEQYF.

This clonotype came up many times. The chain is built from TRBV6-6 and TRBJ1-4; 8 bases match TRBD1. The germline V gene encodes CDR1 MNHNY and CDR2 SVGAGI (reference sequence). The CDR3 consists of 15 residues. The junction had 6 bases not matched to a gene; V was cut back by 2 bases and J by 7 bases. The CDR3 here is CASSYERTGTEKLFF. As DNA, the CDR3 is TGTGCCAGCAGTTACGAACGGACAGGGACTGAAAAACTGTTTTTT.

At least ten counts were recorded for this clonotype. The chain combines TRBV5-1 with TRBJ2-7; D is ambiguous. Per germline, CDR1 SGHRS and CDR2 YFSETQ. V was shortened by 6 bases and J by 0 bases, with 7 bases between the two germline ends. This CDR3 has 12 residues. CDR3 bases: TGCGCCAGCACCGACACCTCCTACGAGCAGTACTTC. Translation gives CASTDTSYEQYF.

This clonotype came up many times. CDR3 protein: CASRHTGTGGHEQYF. CDR3 nucleotide sequence: TGTGCCAGCAGGCACACCGGGACAGGGGGCCACGAGCAGTACTTC. The gene calls are TRBV12-3 or TRBV12-4 and TRBJ2-7, with TRBD1 matching 12 bases. The trim removed 6 bases at V and 5 bases at J, leaving 8 bases unmatched. The CDR3 extends over 15 amino acids.

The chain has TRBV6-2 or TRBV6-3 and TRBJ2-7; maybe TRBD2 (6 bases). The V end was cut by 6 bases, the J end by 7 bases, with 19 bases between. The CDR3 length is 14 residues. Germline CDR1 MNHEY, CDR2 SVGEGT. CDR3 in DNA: TGTGCCAGCAGCCCCCGGGACTTCACCCCGGAGCAGTACTTC. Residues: CASSPRDFTPEQYF.

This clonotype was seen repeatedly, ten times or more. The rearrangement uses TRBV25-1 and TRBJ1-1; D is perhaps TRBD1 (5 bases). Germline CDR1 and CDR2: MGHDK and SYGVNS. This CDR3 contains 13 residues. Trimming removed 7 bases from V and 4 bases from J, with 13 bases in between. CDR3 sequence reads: CASTMSGGTEAFF. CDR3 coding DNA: TGTGCCAGCACCATGTCGGGGGGCACTGAAGCTTTCTTT.

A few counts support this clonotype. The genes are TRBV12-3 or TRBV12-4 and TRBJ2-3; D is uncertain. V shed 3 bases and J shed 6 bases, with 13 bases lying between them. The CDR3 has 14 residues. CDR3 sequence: CASSFPFSGDTQYF. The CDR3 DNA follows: TGTGCCAGCAGTTTCCCATTCAGTGGGGATACGCAGTATTTT.

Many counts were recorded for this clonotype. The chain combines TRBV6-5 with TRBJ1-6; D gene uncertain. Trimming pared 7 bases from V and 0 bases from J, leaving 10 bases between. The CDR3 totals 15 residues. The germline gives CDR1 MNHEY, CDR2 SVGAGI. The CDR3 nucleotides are TGTGCCAGCAAAATCCGAAGCTCCTATAATTCACCCCTCCACTTT. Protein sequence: CASKIRSSYNSPLHF.

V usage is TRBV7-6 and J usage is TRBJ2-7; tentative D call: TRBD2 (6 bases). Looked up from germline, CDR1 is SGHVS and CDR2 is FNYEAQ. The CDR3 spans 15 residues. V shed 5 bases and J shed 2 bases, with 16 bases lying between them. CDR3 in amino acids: CASSALSGQTYEQYF. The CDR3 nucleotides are TGTGCCAGCAGCGCCTTAAGCGGGCAAACCTACGAGCAGTACTTC. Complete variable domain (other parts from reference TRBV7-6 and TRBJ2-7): GAGVSQSPRYKVTKRGQDVALRCDPISGHVSLYWYRQALGQGPEFLTYFNYEAQQDKSGLPNDRFSAERPEGSISTLTIQRTEQRDSAMYRCASSALSGQTYEQYFGPGTRLTVT.

The CDR3 DNA reads as TGTGCCAGCAGCTCACGACTACTGGGATCCTACAATGAGCAGTTCTTC. Translated, it gives CASSSRLLGSYNEQFF. The chain couples TRBV11-3 to TRBJ2-1; D possibly corresponds to TRBD2 (5 bases). V gave up 4 bases and J gave up 1 base, with 14 bases separating them. The CDR3 is 16 residues long. Germline CDR1 and CDR2: SGHNT and YENEEA.

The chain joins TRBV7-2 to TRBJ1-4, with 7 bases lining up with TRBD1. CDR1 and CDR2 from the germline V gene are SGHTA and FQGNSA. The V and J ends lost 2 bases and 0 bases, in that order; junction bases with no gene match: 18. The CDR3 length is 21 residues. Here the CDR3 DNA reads TGTGCCAGCAGCTTATTGCCTTTTCGGGGCAGGGGGATCACAACTAATGAAAAACTGTTTTTT. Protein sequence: CASSLLPFRGRGITTNEKLFF.

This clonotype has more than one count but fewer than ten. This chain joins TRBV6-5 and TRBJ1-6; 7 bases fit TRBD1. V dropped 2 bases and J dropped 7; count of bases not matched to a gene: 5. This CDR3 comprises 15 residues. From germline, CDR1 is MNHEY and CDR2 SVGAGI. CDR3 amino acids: CASSYRQGVNSPLHF. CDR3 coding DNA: TGTGCCAGCAGTTACCGGCAGGGGGTAAATTCACCCCTCCACTTT.

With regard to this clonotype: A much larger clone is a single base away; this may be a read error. As DNA, the CDR3 is TGTGCCTGGAGTGTAGAAGCGTACGGGACGGTGTGGAGCGAGAAGTACTTC. Translating gives CAWSVEAYGTVWSEKYF. The V and J genes are TRBV30 and TRBJ2-7; D possibly matches TRBD1 or TRBD2 (5 bases each). The CDR3 consists of 17 residues. Germline assignment: CDR1 GTSNPN and CDR2 SVGIG (reference sequence).

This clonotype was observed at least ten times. CDR3 bases: TGTGCTAGTTCATCCATGGGGTATGGCTACACCTTC. This gives the protein CASSSMGYGYTF. The chain has TRBV12-5 and TRBJ1-2; D remains ambiguous. Per the germline V gene, CDR1 is LGHNT and CDR2 is FRNRAP. This CDR3 has 12 amino acids. The V end was cut by 8 bases, the J end by 5 bases, with 12 bases between.

The CDR3 is CASTPRDRGSSYEQYF. CDR3 nucleotides: TGTGCCAGCACTCCGCGGGACAGGGGGAGCTCCTACGAGCAGTACTTC. The chain has TRBV6-6 and TRBJ2-7; TRBD1 matches 11 bases. The germline V gene encodes CDR1 MNHNY and CDR2 SVGAGI (reference sequence). The CDR3 contains 16 residues. V was clipped by 7 bases and J by 0 bases; unmatched bases: 8.

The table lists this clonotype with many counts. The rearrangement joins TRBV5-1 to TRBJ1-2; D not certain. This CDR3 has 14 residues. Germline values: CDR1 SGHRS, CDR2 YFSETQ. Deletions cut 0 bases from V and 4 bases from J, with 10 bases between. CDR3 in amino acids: CASSLAPQFYGYTF. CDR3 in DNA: TGCGCCAGCAGCTTGGCCCCTCAATTCTATGGCTACACCTTC.

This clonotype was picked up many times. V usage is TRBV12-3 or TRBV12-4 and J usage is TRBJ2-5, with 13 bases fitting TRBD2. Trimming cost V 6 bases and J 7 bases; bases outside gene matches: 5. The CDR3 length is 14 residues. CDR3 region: CASRARLAGGTQYF. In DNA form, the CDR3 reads TGTGCCAGCAGGGCCCGACTAGCGGGGGGGACCCAGTACTTC.

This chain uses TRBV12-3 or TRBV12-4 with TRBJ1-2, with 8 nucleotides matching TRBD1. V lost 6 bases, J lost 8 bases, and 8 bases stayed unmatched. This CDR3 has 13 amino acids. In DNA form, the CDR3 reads TGTGCCAGCAGCCAGTCGACAGGGGACGGCTACACCTTC. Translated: CASSQSTGDGYTF.

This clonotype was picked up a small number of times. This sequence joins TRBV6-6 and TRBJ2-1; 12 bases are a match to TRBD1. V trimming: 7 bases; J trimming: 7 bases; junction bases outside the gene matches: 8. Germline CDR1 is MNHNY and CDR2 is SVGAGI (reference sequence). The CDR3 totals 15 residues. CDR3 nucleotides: TGTGCCAGCACCAGGGGGACAGGGGGCCTTAATGAGCAGTTCTTC. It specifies CASTRGTGGLNEQFF.

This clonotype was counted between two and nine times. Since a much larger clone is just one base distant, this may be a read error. The CDR3 DNA reads TGTGCCAGCAGCGCCTGGACACTAAATAATGAAAAACTGTTTTTT. This sequence encodes CASSAWTLNNEKLFF. V gene TRBV12-3 or TRBV12-4 combines with J gene TRBJ1-4, with a tentative D call TRBD1 (5 bases). This CDR3 contains 15 residues. V lost 6 bases and J lost 4, with 15 bases in between.

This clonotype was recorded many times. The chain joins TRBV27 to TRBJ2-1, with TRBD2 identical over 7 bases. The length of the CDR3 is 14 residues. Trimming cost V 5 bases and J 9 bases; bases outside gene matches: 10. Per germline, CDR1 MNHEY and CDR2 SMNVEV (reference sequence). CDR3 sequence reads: CASSKRDYAIEQFF. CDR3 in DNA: TGTGCCAGCAGTAAGAGGGACTACGCTATTGAGCAGTTCTTC.

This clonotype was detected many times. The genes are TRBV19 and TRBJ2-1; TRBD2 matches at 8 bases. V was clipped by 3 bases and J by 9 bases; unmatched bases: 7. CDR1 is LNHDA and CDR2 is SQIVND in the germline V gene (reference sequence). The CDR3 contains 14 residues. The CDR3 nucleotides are TGTGCCAGTAGTATGGCCAGCGGGAGCGGTGAGCAGTTCTTC. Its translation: CASSMASGSGEQFF.

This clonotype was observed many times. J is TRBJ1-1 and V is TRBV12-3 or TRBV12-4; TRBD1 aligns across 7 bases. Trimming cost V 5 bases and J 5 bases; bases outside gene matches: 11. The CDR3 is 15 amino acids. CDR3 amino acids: CASSTQGGIRTEAFF. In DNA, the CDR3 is TGTGCCAGCAGTACGCAAGGGGGCATCAGGACTGAAGCTTTCTTT.

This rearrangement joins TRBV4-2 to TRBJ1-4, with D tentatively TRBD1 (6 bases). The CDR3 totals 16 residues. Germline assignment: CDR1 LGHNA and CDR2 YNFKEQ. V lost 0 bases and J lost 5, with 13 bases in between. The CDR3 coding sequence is TGTGCCAGCAGCCAAGAACCACAGGGAGAAAATGAAAAACTGTTTTTT. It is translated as CASSQEPQGENEKLFF.

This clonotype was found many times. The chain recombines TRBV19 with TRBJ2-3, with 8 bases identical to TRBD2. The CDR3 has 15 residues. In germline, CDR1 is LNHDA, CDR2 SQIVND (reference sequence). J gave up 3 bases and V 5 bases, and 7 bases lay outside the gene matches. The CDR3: CASSPAGVRTDTQYF. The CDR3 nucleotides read TGTGCCAGTAGTCCAGCGGGAGTGAGAACAGATACGCAGTATTTT.

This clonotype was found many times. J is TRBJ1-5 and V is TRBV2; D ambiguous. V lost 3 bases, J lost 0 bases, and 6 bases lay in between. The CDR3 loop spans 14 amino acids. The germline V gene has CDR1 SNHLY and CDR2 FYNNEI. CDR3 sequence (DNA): TGTGCCAGCAGTGACGGTCTTAGCAATCAGCCCCAGCATTTT. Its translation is CASSDGLSNQPQHF.

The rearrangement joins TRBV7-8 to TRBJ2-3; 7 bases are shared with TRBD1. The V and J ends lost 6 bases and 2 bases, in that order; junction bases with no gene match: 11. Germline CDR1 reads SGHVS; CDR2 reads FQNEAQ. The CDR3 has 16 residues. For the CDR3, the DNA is TGTGCCAGCAGAACGACAGGGATCTTTACCACAGATACGCAGTATTTT. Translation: CASRTTGIFTTDTQYF.